The rows below give T cell receptor beta chains drawn from one sample of a study of T cell responses to AZD1222 COVID-19 vaccine. Only in-frame clones appear in the TCRdb table, and some are missing; sequencing was by immunoSEQ multiplex PCR. The sample yields 150,000 to 200,000 clones, 85% to 95% seen once. The sequenced sample was peripheral blood, obtained 28 days after the second AZD1222 dose. All receptors come from an adult who received the AZD1222 COVID-19 vaccine. The CDR3 runs from the conserved cysteine through the conserved F or W. D genes are given only for firm matches. A row's size may be missing; if present it is once, few, many or a size class.

>.|.|TRBV19|TRBJ1-5
CASSIDSDTPQHF
TGTGCCAGTAGTATCGACTCCGACACCCCCCAGCATTTT
>.|.|TRBV27|TRBJ2-1
CASSLREEFYNEQFF
TGTGCCAGCAGTTTAAGAGAGGAATTCTACAATGAGCAGTTCTTC
>.|.|TRBV7-8|TRBJ2-5
CASRIGPGLQETQYF
TGTGCCAGCAGGATCGGGCCGGGACTCCAAGAGACCCAGTACTTC
>.|TRBD2|TRBV9|TRBJ2-1
CASSGDLAGGEQFF
TGTGCCAGCAGCGGAGACTTAGCGGGGGGTGAGCAGTTCTTC
>.|.|TRBV6-5|TRBJ1-1
CASTRDTTNQAFF
TGTGCCAGCACGAGGGACACAACCAACCAAGCTTTCTTT
>once|.|TRBV18|TRBJ2-7
CASSPGTGRYEQYF
TGTGCCAGCTCACCTGGTACAGGCCGATACGAGCAGTACTTC
>.|.|TRBV28|TRBJ2-7
CASSLWDSTYEQYF
TGTGCCAGCAGTTTATGGGACAGCACCTACGAGCAGTACTTC
>.|TRBD1|TRBV19|TRBJ1-2
CASSRQGENYGYTF
TGTGCCAGTAGTCGACAGGGGGAAAACTATGGCTACACCTTC
>.|TRBD1|TRBV5-8|TRBJ1-1
CASSWDRRSTEAFF
TGTGCCAGCAGCTGGGACAGGCGAAGCACTGAAGCTTTCTTT
>.|TRBD2|TRBV2|TRBJ2-2
CASSGLAGNTGELFF
TGTGCCAGCAGCGGACTAGCGGGAAACACCGGGGAGCTGTTTTTT
>.|.|TRBV28|TRBJ1-4
CASSFPRLRQSNTGRNEKLFF
TGTGCCAGCAGTTTTCCAAGGCTAAGGCAATCTAATACAGGCCGAAATGAAAAACTGTTTTTT
>.|.|TRBV10-1|TRBJ2-3
CASSESKSGSTDTQYF
TGCGCCAGCAGTGAGTCGAAAAGTGGTAGCACAGATACGCAGTATTTT
>.|.|TRBV11-2|TRBJ2-1
CASSSHRGPTSNEQFF
TGTGCCAGCAGCTCCCATAGGGGCCCGACCTCCAATGAGCAGTTCTTC
>.|.|TRBV27|TRBJ1-2
CASSPIGQGYGYTF
TGTGCCAGCAGTCCCATCGGGCAGGGGTATGGCTACACCTTC
>.|TRBD2|TRBV28|TRBJ2-2
CASSLPPLAANTGELFF
TGTGCCAGCAGTTTACCCCCACTAGCGGCGAACACCGGGGAGCTGTTTTTT
>.|.|TRBV7-2|TRBJ1-6
CASSLMADNSPLHF
TGTGCCAGCAGCTTAATGGCAGATAATTCACCCCTCCACTTT
>.|.|TRBV5-1|TRBJ2-5
CASTLLGGQAQETQYF
TGCGCCAGCACCCTCCTCGGGGGCCAGGCCCAAGAGACCCAGTACTTC
>.|TRBD1|TRBV14|TRBJ2-7
CASSQAIGTGAYEQYF
TGTGCCAGCAGCCAAGCAATCGGGACAGGGGCCTACGAGCAGTACTTC
>.|.|TRBV6-1|TRBJ1-4
CASSDFLGPATNEKLFF
TGTGCCAGCAGTGATTTTTTGGGCCCTGCAACTAATGAAAAACTGTTTTTT
>.|.|TRBV4-1|TRBJ1-5
CATSQDEGGAHQPQHF
TGCGCCACCAGCCAAGACGAGGGGGGCGCCCATCAGCCCCAGCATTTT
>.|.|TRBV9|TRBJ1-4
CASSAWKGSNEKLFF
TGTGCCAGCAGCGCCTGGAAGGGGTCTAATGAAAAACTGTTTTTT
>.|.|TRBV25-1|TRBJ1-5
CASSAPGNQPQHF
TGTGCCAGCAGCGCCCCGGGGAATCAGCCCCAGCATTTT